Listed below are T cell receptor beta chains from one sample, sequenced in a study of chemoradiotherapy in HPV16-positive cancers. Clones were read by immunoSEQ multiplex PCR, and TCRdb kept only the in-frame ones, dropping some. The sample carries 1,800 or so clones, roughly 79% recorded once. The material sequenced was tumor tissue, taken from a patient who underwent chemoradiotherapy. These receptors all stem from a human donor with HPV-associated anogenital cancer. The CDR3 runs from the conserved cysteine through the conserved F or W. Fields, in order: V gene, J gene, CDR3 protein.

>TRBV9|TRBJ2-7
CASSKTGTEQYF
>TRBV5-6|TRBJ2-7
CASSLLGSYEQYF
>TRBV27|TRBJ2-1
CASSLLVRFEQFF
>TRBV28|TRBJ1-1
CASSLGRNTEAFF
>TRBV4-3|TRBJ1-2
CASSQEGNYGYTF
>TRBV19|TRBJ1-5
CASSSWGSNQPQHF
>TRBV5-6|TRBJ2-4
CASSSLVGTSGNIQYF
>TRBV29-1|TRBJ2-1
CSVEDLTSLVFGIYNEQFF
>TRBV30|TRBJ1-2
CAWSGHQWAGYTF
>TRBV28|TRBJ1-2
CASSLAANYGYTF
>TRBV10-1|TRBJ1-6
CASSDITNSPLHF
>TRBV9|TRBJ2-7
CASSPIGGETDEQYF
>TRBV30|TRBJ1-4
CAWSAAATNEKLFF
>TRBV19|TRBJ1-5
CASSDPSRPQHF
>TRBV11-2|TRBJ2-7
CASSLGTGYEQYF